This T cell receptor (beta chain) emerged from a study of HIV-infected patients and healthy controls. A single record per CDR3 protein comes from TCRdb applying MiXCR to the 5' RACE reads. The sample carries about 67,000 distinct CDR3 sequences, about a sixth recorded once. The trim removed 5 bases at V and 5 bases at J, leaving 8 bases unmatched. The CDR3 loop spans 15 amino acids. Material for sequencing was CD4+ T cells from blood. J is TRBJ1-2 and V is TRBV12-3 or TRBV12-4; 10 positions agree with TRBD1. This sequence originates from a human donor in good health. CDR3: CASSRGVGQGYGYTF. The DNA of the CDR3 is TGTGCCAGCAGTAGAGGGGTGGGACAGGGGTATGGCTACACCTTC.